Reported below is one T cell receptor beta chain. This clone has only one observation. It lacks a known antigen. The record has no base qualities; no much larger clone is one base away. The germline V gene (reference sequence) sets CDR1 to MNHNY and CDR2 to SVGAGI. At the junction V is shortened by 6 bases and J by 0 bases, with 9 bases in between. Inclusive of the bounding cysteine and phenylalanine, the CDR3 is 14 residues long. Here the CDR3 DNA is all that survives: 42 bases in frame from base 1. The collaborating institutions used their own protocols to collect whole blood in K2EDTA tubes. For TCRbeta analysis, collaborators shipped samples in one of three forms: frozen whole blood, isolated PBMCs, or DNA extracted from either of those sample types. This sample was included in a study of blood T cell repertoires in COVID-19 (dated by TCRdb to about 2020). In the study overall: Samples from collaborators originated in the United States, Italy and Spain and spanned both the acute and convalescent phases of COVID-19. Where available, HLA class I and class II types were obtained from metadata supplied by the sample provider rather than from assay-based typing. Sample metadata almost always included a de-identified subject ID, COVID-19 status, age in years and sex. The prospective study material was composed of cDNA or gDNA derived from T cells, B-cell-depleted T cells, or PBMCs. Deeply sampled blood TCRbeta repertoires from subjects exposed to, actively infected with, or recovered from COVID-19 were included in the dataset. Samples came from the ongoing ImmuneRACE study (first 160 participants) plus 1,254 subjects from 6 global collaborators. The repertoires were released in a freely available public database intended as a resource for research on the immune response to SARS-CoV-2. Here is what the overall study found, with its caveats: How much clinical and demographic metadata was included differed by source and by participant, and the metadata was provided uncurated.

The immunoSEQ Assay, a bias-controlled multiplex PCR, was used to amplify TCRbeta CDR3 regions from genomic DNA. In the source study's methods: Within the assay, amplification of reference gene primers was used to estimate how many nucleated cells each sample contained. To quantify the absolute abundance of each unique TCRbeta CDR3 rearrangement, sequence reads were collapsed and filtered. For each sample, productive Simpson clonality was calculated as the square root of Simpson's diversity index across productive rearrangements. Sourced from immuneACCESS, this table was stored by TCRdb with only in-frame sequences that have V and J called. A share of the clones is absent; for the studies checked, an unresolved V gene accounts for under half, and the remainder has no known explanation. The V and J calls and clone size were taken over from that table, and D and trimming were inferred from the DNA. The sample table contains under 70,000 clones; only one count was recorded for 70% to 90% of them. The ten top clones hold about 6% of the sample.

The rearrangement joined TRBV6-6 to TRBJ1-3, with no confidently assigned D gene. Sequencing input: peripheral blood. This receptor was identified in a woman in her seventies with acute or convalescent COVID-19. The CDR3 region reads CASSPIGSGNTIYF. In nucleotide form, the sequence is TGTGCCAGCAGCCCTATTGGCTCTGGAAACACCATATATTTT.